Ten or more counts support the clone carrying this T cell receptor beta chain. The CDR3 is cut off 3 residues early in the read; its end comes from the germline J gene. The sample originates from a study of T cell clonality in common variable immunodeficiency. The V and J ends lost 5 bases and 4 bases, in that order; junction bases with no gene match: 10. CDR1 is SGHVS, CDR2 FNYEAQ, per germline. There are 17 residues in the CDR3. This table comes from immunoSEQ multiplex PCR, and its TCRdb copy is limited to in-frame clones, with some not included. This sample includes some 52,000 clones with no singletons; its ten biggest clones take up approximately 3.6%.

The chain recombines TRBV7-6 with TRBJ2-2; 10 nucleotides agree with TRBD2. The TCR originated in a person aged 18 to 70 in good health. The material sequenced was peripheral blood mononuclear cells. CDR3 DNA (partial): TGTGCCAGCAGCGTCGTCCTAGCGGGAGAGATCACCGGGGAG. Translating gives CASSVVLAGEITGE. The whole CDR3 reads CASSVVLAGEITGELFF. Using reference TRBV7-6 and TRBJ2-2 for the parts outside the CDR3, the full variable domain is GAGVSQSPRYKVTKRGQDVALRCDPISGHVSLYWYRQALGQGPEFLTYFNYEAQQDKSGLPNDRFSAERPEGSISTLTIQRTEQRDSAMYRCASSVVLAGEITGELFFGEGSRLTVL.